A selection of T cell receptor beta chains follows, all from one sample in a study of OX40 agonist ivuxolimab in advanced cancers. TCRdb's table, derived via immunoSEQ multiplex PCR, lists solely in-frame clones and lacks some. The sample includes some 83,000 clones, about 93% of them seen just once. The sample here was CD4+ or CD8+ T cells sorted from blood, taken in a trial of the OX40 agonist ivuxolimab. All receptors derive from an adult with an advanced solid tumor such as melanoma, head and neck, liver or kidney cancer. The CDR3 runs from the conserved cysteine through the conserved F or W. D genes are given only for firm matches. Rows may omit the clone size; those that give it use once, few, many or a size class.

clone size,J gene,D gene,V gene,CDR3 protein,CDR3 DNA
once,TRBJ1-1,.,TRBV29-1,CSAPLGSTEAFF,TGCAGCGCTCCTTTGGGGTCGACTGAAGCTTTCTTT
.,TRBJ2-7,.,TRBV19,CASSIGGGGAEQYF,TGTGCCAGTAGTATCGGCGGAGGGGGTGCCGAGCAGTACTTC
.,TRBJ1-2,.,TRBV5-4,CASSRNLQENYGYTF,TGTGCCAGCAGCCGTAATCTACAGGAAAACTATGGCTACACCTTC
.,TRBJ2-3,TRBD2,TRBV7-3,CASSPAGGESDTQYF,TGTGCCAGCAGCCCCGCGGGGGGGGAATCAGATACGCAGTATTTT
.,TRBJ1-6,TRBD1,TRBV7-8,CASRMGQGDSPLHF,TGTGCCAGCAGGATGGGACAGGGGGATTCACCCCTCCACTTT
.,TRBJ2-2,.,TRBV27,CASSLGNTGELFF,TGTGCCAGCAGTTTAGGGAACACCGGGGAGCTGTTTTTT
.,TRBJ1-2,TRBD1,TRBV2,CASSKTGEYTF,TGTGCCAGCAGTAAGACAGGGGAATACACCTTC
.,TRBJ2-1,.,TRBV28,CASSRRPQQFF,TGTGCCAGCTCCAGGAGGCCTCAGCAGTTCTTC
.,TRBJ2-5,.,TRBV18,CASSPRTAQETQYF,TGTGCCAGCTCACCACGGACAGCACAAGAGACCCAGTACTTC
.,TRBJ2-1,.,TRBV2,CASRGLTGNEQFF,TGTGCCAGCAGGGGGCTGACTGGAAATGAGCAGTTCTTC
.,TRBJ2-2,TRBD1,TRBV6-1,CASSEAQQGIGELFF,TGTGCCAGCAGTGAAGCCCAACAGGGGATCGGGGAGCTGTTTTTT
.,TRBJ1-4,TRBD1,TRBV15,CATSRGQVATNEKLFF,TGTGCCACCAGCAGGGGACAGGTTGCAACTAATGAAAAACTGTTTTTT
.,TRBJ1-1,.,TRBV7-8,CASSLRLNEAFF,TGTGCCAGCAGCTTAAGGTTAAATGAAGCTTTCTTT
.,TRBJ2-5,.,TRBV5-6,CASSLGEVSQYF,TGTGCCAGCAGCTTGGGGGAGGTATCCCAGTACTTC
.,TRBJ1-2,.,TRBV27,CASSPLGLFYGYTF,TGTGCCAGCAGCCCATTAGGACTCTTCTATGGCTACACCTTC
.,TRBJ2-5,.,TRBV5-4,CASSLDGEEETQYF,TGTGCCAGCAGCTTGGACGGGGAGGAAGAGACCCAGTACTTC
.,TRBJ1-4,TRBD1,TRBV7-9,CASSFLQGNWEKLFF,TGTGCCAGCAGCTTCCTACAGGGGAATTGGGAAAAACTGTTTTTT
.,TRBJ1-2,TRBD1,TRBV7-8,CASSSGQGYGYTF,TGTGCCAGCAGCTCGGGACAGGGTTATGGCTACACCTTC
.,TRBJ2-1,.,TRBV28,CASSPGKGGNEQFF,TGTGCCAGCAGCCCCGGAAAGGGGGGCAATGAGCAGTTCTTC
.,TRBJ2-7,TRBD1,TRBV5-1,CASSLGDRGLVDEQYF,TGCGCCAGCAGCTTGGGGGACAGGGGGCTAGTGGACGAGCAGTACTTC
.,TRBJ1-4,TRBD1,TRBV6-1,CASITGDSTNEKLFF,TGTGCCAGCATCACAGGGGACTCAACTAATGAAAAACTGTTTTTT
.,TRBJ2-7,.,TRBV27,CASSLRGDSLIGNYEQYF,TGTGCCAGCAGCCTACGAGGGGATAGTCTCATCGGAAACTACGAGCAGTACTTC
.,TRBJ1-6,.,TRBV5-6,CASSLNPSSYNSPLHF,TGTGCCAGCAGCTTGAACCCGAGCTCCTATAATTCACCCCTCCACTTT
.,TRBJ2-3,.,TRBV27,CASSIGANTMMDTQYF,TGTGCCAGCAGTATTGGGGCGAACACTATGATGGATACGCAGTATTTT
.,TRBJ2-6,.,TRBV2,CASTIGSGANVLTF,TGTGCCAGCACAATAGGTAGCGGGGCCAACGTCCTGACTTTC
.,TRBJ1-6,.,TRBV5-6,CASSLGSLIRGTSPLHF,TGTGCCAGCAGCTTAGGTTCTTTGATCAGGGGAACTTCACCCCTCCACTTT
.,TRBJ1-1,.,TRBV27,CASSFAAQGGTEAFF,TGTGCCAGCAGTTTCGCGGCCCAGGGCGGCACTGAAGCTTTCTTT
.,TRBJ2-5,.,TRBV7-9,CASSSSPGETQYF,TGTGCCAGCAGCTCCTCCCCGGGCGAGACCCAGTACTTC
.,TRBJ2-1,.,TRBV27,CASSSQAFAGTIYNEQFF,TGTGCCAGCAGTTCCCAAGCTTTCGCCGGGACCATTTACAATGAGCAGTTCTTC
.,TRBJ2-1,TRBD2,TRBV27,CASTPFSGGRYNEQFF,TGTGCCAGCACCCCCTTTAGCGGGGGTCGATACAATGAGCAGTTCTTC
.,TRBJ2-5,TRBD2,TRBV7-9,CASRFSGSGQETQYF,TGTGCCAGCAGGTTTAGCGGGAGTGGTCAAGAGACCCAGTACTTC
.,TRBJ2-1,TRBD2,TRBV4-2,CASSQEEPGLAYNEQFF,TGTGCCAGCAGCCAAGAAGAGCCGGGACTAGCTTACAATGAGCAGTTCTTC